Listed below are T cell receptor beta chains from one sample, sequenced in a study of T cell responses to AZD1222 COVID-19 vaccine. Method: immunoSEQ multiplex PCR; TCRdb's copy keeps in-frame clones and lacks some. Among about 130,000 clones listed, roughly 89% were seen once. The material was peripheral blood, obtained 28 days after the second AZD1222 dose. Receptor source: an adult who received the AZD1222 COVID-19 vaccine. Each CDR3 is given with its conserved first and last residue. The D gene is left open where the match is weak. For some rows the clone size is stated as once, few or many, or as a class when expanded; others skip it.

D gene	V gene	J gene	clone size	CDR3 protein	CDR3 DNA
NA	TRBV6-5	TRBJ1-1	NA	CASSWGGELNTEAFF	TGTGCCAGCAGTTGGGGCGGCGAGTTGAACACTGAAGCTTTCTTT
TRBD2	TRBV4-1	TRBJ2-2	NA	CASSQGLAGVAGELFF	TGCGCCAGCAGCCAAGGACTAGCGGGAGTAGCCGGGGAGCTGTTTTTT
NA	TRBV19	TRBJ1-5	NA	CASSIGGARGNQPQHF	TGTGCCAGTAGTATAGGGGGGGCCCGAGGCAATCAGCCCCAGCATTTT
TRBD1	TRBV10-3	TRBJ1-6	NA	CAISGGQGSITLHF	TGTGCCATCAGTGGGGGACAGGGTTCCATTACCCTCCACTTT
TRBD2	TRBV6-5	TRBJ2-1	few	CASSYSSGPIDNEQFF	TGTGCCAGCAGTTACTCTAGCGGGCCTATCGACAATGAGCAGTTCTTC
TRBD1	TRBV9	TRBJ1-5	NA	CASSGGQSNQPQHF	TGTGCCAGCAGCGGGGGACAGTCCAATCAGCCCCAGCATTTT
TRBD1	TRBV6-9	TRBJ1-5	NA	CASSYPGQGAQPQHF	TGTGCCAGCAGTTATCCCGGACAGGGGGCCCAGCCCCAGCATTTT
TRBD1	TRBV9	TRBJ1-2	NA	CASRRAGGNYGYTF	TGTGCCAGCAGGAGGGCAGGGGGGAACTATGGCTACACCTTC
NA	TRBV18	TRBJ1-5	NA	CASSPALDQPQHF	TGTGCCAGCTCACCAGCCCTAGATCAGCCCCAGCATTTT
NA	TRBV27	TRBJ2-1	NA	CASSFGPGGNEQFF	TGTGCCAGCAGTTTCGGACCTGGTGGCAATGAGCAGTTCTTC
NA	TRBV30	TRBJ2-5	NA	CACKVGQYQETQYF	TGTGCCTGTAAGGTCGGCCAGTACCAAGAGACCCAGTACTTC
NA	TRBV18	TRBJ2-2	NA	CASSPAGQFGELFF	TGTGCCAGCTCACCAGCAGGACAGTTCGGGGAGCTGTTTTTT